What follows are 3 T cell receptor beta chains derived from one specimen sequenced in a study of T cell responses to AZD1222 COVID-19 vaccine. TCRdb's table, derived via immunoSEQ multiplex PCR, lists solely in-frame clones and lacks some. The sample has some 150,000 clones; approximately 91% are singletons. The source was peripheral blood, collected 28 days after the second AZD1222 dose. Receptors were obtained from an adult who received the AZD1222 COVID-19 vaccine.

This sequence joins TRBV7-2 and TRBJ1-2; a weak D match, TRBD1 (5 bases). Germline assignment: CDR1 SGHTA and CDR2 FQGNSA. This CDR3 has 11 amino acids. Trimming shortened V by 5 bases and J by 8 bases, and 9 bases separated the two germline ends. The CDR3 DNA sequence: TGTGCCAGCAGCCCAGGGAGCGGCTACACCTTC. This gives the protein CASSPGSGYTF.

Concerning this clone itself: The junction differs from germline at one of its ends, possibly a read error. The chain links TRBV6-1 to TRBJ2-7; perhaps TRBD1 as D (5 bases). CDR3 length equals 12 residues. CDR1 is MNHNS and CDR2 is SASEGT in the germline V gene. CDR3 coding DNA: TGTGCCAGCAGTGAAGCGCGTGGCAGGGCGGACTTC. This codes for CASSEARGRADF.

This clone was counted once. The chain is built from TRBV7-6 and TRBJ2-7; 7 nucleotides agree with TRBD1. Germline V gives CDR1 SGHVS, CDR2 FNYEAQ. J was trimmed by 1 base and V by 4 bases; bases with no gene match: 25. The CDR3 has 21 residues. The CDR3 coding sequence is TGTGCCAGCAGCTCCCAATTAATCTCCCTCGCTAACAAGGACAGGTCCTACGAGCAGTACTTC. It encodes CASSSQLISLANKDRSYEQYF.